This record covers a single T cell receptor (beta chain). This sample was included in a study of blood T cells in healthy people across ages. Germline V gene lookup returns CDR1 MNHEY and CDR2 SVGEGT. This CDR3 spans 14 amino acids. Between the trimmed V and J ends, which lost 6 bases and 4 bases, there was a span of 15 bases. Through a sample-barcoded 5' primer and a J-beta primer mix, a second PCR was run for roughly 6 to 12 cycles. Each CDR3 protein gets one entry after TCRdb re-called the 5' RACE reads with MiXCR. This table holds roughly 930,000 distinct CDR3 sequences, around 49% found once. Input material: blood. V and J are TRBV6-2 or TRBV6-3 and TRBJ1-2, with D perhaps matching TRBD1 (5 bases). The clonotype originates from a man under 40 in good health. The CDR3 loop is CASSQGGPGYGYTF. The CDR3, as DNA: TGTGCCAGCAGCCAGGGCGGGCCGGGCTATGGCTACACCTTC.